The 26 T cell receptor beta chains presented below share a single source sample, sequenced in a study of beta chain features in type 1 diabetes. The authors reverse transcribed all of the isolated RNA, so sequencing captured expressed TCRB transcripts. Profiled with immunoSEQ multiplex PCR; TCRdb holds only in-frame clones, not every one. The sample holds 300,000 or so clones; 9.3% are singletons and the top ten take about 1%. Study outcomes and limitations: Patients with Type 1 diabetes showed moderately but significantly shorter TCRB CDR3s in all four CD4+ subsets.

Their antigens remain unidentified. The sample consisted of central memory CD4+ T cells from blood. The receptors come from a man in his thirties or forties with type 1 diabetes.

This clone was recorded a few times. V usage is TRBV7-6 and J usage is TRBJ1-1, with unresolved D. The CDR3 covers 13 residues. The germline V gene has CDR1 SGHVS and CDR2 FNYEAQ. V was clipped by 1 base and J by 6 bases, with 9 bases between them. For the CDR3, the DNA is TGTGCCAGCAGCTTAGTGCAAGGAGCTGAAGCTTTCTTT. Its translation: CASSLVQGAEAFF.

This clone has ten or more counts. CDR3 bases: TGTGCCAGCAGTTTATGGGCCGGATCTAATGAAAAACTGTTTTTT. Translation: CASSLWAGSNEKLFF. This chain joins TRBV27 and TRBJ1-4; D uncertain. V gave up 1 base and J gave up 3 bases, with 9 bases separating them. The CDR3 is 15 amino acids. In germline, CDR1 is MNHEY, CDR2 SMNVEV (reference sequence).

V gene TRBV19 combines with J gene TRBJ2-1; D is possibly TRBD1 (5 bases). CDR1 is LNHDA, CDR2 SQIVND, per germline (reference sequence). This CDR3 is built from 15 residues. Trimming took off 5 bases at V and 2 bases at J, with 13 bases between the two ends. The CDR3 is CASSWQRQPYNEQFF. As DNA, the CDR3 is TGTGCCAGTAGTTGGCAGCGACAGCCCTACAATGAGCAGTTCTTC.

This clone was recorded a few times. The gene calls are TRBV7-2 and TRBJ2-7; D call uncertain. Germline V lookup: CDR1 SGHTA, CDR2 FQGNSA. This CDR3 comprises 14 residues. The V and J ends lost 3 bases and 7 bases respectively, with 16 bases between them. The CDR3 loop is CASSLALLPGEQYF. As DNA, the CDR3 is TGTGCCAGCAGCTTGGCATTGTTACCTGGAGAGCAGTACTTC.

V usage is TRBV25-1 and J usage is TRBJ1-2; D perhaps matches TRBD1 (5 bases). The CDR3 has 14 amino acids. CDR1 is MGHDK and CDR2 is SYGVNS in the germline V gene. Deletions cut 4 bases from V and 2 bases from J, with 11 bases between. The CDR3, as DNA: TGTGCCAGCAGTGGGGGACGGGGGAACTATGGCTACACCTTC. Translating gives CASSGGRGNYGYTF.

The CDR3: CASSVDTVNTEAFF. In DNA form, the CDR3 reads TGCGCCAGCAGCGTGGACACTGTGAACACTGAAGCTTTCTTT. V gene TRBV5-1 combines with J gene TRBJ1-1; a possible D gene is TRBD1 (5 bases). The CDR3 contains 14 residues. The germline gives CDR1 SGHRS, CDR2 YFSETQ. V was clipped by 4 bases and J by 0 bases, with 10 bases between them.

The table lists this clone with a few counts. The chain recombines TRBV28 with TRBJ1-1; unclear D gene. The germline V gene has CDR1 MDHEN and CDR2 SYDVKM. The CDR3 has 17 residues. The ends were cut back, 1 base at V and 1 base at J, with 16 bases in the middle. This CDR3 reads CASSLSLTDTRNTEAFF. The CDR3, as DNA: TGTGCCAGCAGTTTATCGTTGACCGACACCAGGAACACTGAAGCTTTCTTT. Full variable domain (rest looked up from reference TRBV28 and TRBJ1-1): DVKVTQSSRYLVKRTGEKVFLECVQDMDHENMFWYRQDPGLGLRLIYFSYDVKMKEKGDIPEGYSVSREKKERFSLILESASTNQTSMYLCASSLSLTDTRNTEAFFGQGTRLTVV.

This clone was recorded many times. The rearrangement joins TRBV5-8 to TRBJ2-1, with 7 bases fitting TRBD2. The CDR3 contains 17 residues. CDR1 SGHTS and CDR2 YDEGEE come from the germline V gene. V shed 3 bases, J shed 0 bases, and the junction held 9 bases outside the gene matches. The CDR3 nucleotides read TGTGCCAGCAGCTCAGATCCAGCGGGGAGCTCCTACAATGAGCAGTTCTTC. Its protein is CASSSDPAGSSYNEQFF.

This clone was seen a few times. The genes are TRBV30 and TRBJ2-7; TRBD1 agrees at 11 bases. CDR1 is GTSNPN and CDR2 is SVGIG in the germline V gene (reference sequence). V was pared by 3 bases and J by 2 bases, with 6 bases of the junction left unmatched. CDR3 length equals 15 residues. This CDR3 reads CAWSRGQGETYEQYF. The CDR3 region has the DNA TGTGCCTGGAGCCGGGGACAGGGGGAGACCTACGAGCAGTACTTC.

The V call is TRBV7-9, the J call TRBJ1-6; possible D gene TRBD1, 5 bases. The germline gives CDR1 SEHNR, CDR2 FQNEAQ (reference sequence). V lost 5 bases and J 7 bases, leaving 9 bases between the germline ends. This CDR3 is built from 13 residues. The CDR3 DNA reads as TGTGCCAGCAGCCAGGGTTGGAATTCACCCCTCCACTTT. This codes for CASSQGWNSPLHF.

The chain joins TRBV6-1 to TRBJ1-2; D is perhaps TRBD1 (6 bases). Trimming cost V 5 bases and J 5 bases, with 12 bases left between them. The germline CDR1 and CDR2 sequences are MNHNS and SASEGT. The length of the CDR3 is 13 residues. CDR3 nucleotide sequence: TGTGCCAGCAGTAAACAGGGCTCGTATGGCTACACCTTC. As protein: CASSKQGSYGYTF.

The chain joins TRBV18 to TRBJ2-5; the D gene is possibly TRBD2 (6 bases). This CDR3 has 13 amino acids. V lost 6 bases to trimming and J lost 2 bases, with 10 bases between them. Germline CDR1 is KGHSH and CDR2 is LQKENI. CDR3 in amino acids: CASSAGSQETQYF. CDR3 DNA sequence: TGTGCCAGCTCGGCGGGGAGTCAAGAGACCCAGTACTTC. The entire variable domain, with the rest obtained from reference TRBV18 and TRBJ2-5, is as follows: NAGVMQNPRHLVRRRGQEARLRCSPMKGHSHVYWYRQLPEEGLKFMVYLQKENIIDESGMPKERFSAEFPKEGPSILRIQQVVRGDSAAYFCASSAGSQETQYFGPGTRLLVL.

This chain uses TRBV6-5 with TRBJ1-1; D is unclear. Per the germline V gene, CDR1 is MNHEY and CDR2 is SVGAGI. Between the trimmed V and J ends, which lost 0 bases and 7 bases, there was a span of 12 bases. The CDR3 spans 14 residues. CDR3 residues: CASSYSRAAREAFF. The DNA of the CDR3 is TGTGCCAGCAGTTACTCGAGAGCAGCGCGTGAAGCTTTCTTT.

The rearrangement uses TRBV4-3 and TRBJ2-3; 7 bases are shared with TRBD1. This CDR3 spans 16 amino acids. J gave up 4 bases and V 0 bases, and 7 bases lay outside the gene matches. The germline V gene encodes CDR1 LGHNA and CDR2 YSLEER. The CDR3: CASSQDGTAGADTQYF. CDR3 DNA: TGCGCCAGCAGCCAAGATGGGACAGCCGGAGCAGATACGCAGTATTTT.

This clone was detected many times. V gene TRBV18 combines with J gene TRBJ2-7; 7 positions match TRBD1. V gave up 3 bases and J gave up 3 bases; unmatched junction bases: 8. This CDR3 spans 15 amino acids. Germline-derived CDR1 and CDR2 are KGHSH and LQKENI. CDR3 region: CASSPATGSLYEQYF. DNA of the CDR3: TGTGCCAGCTCACCGGCGACAGGGTCCCTCTACGAGCAGTACTTC.

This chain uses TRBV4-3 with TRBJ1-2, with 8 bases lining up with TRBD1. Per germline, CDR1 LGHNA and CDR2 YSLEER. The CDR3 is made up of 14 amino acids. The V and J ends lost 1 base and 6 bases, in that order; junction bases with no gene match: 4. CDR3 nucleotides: TGCGCCAGCAGCCAAGTACCGGACAGGGATGGCTACACCTTC. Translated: CASSQVPDRDGYTF.

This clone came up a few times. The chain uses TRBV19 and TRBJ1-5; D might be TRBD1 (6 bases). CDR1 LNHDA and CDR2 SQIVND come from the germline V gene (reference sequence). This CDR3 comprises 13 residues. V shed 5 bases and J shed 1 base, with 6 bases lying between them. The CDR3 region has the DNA TGTGCCAGTAGTGGACAGAGCAATCAGCCCCAGCATTTT. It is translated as CASSGQSNQPQHF.

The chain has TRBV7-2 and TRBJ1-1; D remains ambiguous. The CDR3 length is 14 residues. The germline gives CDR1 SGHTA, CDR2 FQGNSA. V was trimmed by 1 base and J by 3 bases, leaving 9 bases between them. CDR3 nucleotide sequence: TGTGCCAGCAGCTTAGTGTGGACGGACACTGAAGCTTTCTTT. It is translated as CASSLVWTDTEAFF. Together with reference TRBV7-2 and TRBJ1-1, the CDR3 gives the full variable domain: GAGVSQSPSNKVTEKGKDVELRCDPISGHTALYWYRQSLGQGLEFLIYFQGNSAPDKSGLPSDRFSAERTGGSVSTLTIQRTQQEDSAVYLCASSLVWTDTEAFFGQGTRLTVV.

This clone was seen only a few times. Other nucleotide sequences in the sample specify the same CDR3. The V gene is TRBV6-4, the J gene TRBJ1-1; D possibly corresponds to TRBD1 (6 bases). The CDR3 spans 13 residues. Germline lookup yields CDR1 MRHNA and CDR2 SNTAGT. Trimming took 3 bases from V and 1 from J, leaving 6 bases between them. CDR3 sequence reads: CASSEDRNTEAFF. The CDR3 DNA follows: TGTGCCAGCAGTGAGGACAGGAACACTGAAGCTTTCTTT.

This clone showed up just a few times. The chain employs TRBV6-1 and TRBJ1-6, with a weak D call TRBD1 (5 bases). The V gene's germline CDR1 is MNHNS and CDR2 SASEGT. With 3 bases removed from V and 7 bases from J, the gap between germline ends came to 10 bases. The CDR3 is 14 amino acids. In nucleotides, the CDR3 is TGTGCCAGCAGTGACAGGGACCGAAATTCACCCCTCCACTTT. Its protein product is CASSDRDRNSPLHF.

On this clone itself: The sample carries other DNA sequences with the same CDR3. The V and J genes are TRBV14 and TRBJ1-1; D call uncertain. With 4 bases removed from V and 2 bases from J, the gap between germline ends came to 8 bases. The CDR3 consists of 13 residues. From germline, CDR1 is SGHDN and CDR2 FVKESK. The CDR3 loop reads CASSPGVNTEAFF. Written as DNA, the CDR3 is TGTGCCAGCAGCCCTGGGGTAAACACTGAAGCTTTCTTT. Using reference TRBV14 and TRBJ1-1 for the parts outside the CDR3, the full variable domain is EAGVTQFPSHSVIEKGQTVTLRCDPISGHDNLYWYRRVMGKEIKFLLHFVKESKQDESGMPNNRFLAERTGGTYSTLKVQPAELEDSGVYFCASSPGVNTEAFFGQGTRLTVV.

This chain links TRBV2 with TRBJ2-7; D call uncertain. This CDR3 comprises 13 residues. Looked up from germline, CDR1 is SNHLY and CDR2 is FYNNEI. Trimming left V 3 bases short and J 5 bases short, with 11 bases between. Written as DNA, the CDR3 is TGTGCCAGCAGTGAGTGGGGTCCGCACGAGCAGTACTTC. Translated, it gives CASSEWGPHEQYF.

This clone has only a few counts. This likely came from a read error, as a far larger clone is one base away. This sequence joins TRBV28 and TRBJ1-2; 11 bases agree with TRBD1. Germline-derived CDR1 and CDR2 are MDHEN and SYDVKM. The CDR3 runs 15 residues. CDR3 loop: CARRRTGGAGYGYTF. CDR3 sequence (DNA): TGTGCCCGCAGGAGGACAGGGGGCGCGGGGTATGGCTACACCTTC.

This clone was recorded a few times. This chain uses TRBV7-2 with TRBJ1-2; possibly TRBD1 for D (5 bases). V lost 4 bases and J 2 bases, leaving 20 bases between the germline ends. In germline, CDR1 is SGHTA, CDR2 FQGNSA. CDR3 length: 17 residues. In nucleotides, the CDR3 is TGTGCCAGCAGCTACGGGGGAAGCACAGGTACCAACTATGGCTACACCTTC. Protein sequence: CASSYGGSTGTNYGYTF.

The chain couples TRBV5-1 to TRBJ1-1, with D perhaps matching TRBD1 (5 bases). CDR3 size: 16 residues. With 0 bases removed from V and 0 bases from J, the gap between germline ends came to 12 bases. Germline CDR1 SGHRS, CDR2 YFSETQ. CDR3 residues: CASSLAATDLNTEAFF. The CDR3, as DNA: TGCGCCAGCAGCTTGGCCGCGACAGATTTGAACACTGAAGCTTTCTTT.

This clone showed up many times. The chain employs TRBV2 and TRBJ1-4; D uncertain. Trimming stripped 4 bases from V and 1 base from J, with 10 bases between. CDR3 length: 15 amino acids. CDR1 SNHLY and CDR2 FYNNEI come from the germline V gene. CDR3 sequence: CASSGLWGTNEKLFF. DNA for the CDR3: TGTGCCAGCAGTGGGCTCTGGGGAACTAATGAAAAACTGTTTTTT.